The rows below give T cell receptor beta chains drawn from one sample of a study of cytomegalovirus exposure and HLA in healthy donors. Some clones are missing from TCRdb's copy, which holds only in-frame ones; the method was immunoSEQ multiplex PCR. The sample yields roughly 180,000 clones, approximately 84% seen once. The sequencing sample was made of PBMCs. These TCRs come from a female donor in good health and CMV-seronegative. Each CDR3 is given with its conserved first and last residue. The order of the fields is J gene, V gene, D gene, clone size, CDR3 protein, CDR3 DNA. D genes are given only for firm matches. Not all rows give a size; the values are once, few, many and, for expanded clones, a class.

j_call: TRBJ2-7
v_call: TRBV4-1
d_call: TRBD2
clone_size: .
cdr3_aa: CASSQDSGLAGESSYEQYF
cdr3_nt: TGCGCCAGCAGCCAAGATAGCGGACTAGCGGGGGAAAGCTCCTACGAGCAGTACTTC

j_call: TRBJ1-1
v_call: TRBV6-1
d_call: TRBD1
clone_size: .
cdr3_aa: CASRDRAEGEAFF
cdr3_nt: TGTGCCAGCAGAGACAGGGCTGAAGGTGAAGCTTTCTTT

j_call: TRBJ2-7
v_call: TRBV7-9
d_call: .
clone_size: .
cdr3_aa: CASSSISYEQYF
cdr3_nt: TGTGCCAGCAGTTCTATCTCCTACGAGCAGTACTTC

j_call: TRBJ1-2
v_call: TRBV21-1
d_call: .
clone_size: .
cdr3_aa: CASSKGGRGLGYTF
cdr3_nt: TGTGCCAGCAGCAAAGGCGGCAGGGGGCTTGGCTACACCTTC

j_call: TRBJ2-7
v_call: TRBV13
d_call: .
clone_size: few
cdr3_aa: CASSFTAYEQYF
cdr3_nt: TGTGCCAGCAGCTTCACAGCCTACGAGCAGTACTTC

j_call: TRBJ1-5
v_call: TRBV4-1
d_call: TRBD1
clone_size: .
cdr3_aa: CASSPGGRGYSNQPQHF
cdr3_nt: TGCGCCAGCAGCCCAGGGGGCAGGGGGTATAGCAATCAGCCCCAGCATTTT

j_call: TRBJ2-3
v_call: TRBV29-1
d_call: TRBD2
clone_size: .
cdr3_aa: CSSSSVAGATDTQYF
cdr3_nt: TGCAGTTCCTCCTCCGTGGCGGGAGCGACAGATACGCAGTATTTT

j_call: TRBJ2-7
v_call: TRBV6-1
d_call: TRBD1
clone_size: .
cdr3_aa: CASTTGGGSYEQYF
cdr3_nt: TGTGCCAGCACGACAGGGGGCGGCTCCTACGAGCAGTACTTC

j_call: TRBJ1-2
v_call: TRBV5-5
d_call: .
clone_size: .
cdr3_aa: CASSFLQGDGYTF
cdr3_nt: TGTGCCAGCAGCTTTTTACAGGGCGATGGCTACACCTTC

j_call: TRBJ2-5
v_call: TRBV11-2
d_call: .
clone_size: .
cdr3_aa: CASSLAPPTQYF
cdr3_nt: TGTGCCAGCAGCTTAGCCCCCCCTACCCAGTACTTC

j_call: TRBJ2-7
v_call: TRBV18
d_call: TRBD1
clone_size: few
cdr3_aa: CASSPGRGLYEQYF
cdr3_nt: TGTGCCAGCTCACCAGGCAGGGGGCTCTACGAGCAGTACTTC

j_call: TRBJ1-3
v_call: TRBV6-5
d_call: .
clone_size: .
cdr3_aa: CASRITVSGNTIYF
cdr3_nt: TGTGCCAGCAGAATTACTGTCTCTGGAAACACCATATATTTT

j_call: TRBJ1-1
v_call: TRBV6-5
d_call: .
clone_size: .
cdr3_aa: CASSYPGGTEAFF
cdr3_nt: TGTGCCAGCAGTTACCCTGGGGGGACTGAAGCTTTCTTT

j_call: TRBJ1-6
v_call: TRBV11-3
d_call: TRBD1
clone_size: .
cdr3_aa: CASTLDRGSVNSPLHF
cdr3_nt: TGTGCCAGCACCCTGGACAGGGGTTCTGTGAATTCACCCCTCCACTTT

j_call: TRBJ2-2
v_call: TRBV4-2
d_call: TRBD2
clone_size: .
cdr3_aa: CASSPSGGASTGELFF
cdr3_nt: TGTGCCAGCAGCCCCAGCGGGGGGGCAAGCACCGGGGAGCTGTTTTTT

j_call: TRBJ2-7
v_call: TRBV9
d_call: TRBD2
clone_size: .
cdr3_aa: CASSGGGGPKGYEQYF
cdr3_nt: TGTGCCAGCAGCGGGGGGGGAGGGCCTAAGGGCTACGAGCAGTACTTC

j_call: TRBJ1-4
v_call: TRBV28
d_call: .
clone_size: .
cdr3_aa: CASSTTNRVIIEKLFF
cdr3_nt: TGTGCCAGCAGCACAACCAACAGGGTCATAATTGAAAAACTGTTTTTT

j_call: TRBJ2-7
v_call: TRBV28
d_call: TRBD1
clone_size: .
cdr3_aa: CASNPGGPIYEQYF
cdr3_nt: TGTGCCAGCAATCCAGGGGGCCCTATATACGAGCAGTACTTC

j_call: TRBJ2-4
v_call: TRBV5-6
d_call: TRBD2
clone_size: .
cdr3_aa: CASSFLTSGRLKNIQYF
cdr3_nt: TGTGCCAGCAGCTTTTTAACTAGCGGGAGGTTGAAAAACATTCAGTACTTC

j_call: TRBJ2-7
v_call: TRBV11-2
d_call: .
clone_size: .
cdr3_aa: CASSSDTFYEQYF
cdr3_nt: TGTGCCAGCAGCTCCGACACATTTTATGAGCAGTACTTC

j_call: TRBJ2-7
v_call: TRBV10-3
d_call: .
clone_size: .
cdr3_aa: CAISSGLTGVEQYF
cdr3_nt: TGTGCCATCAGTTCAGGACTAACCGGGGTCGAGCAGTACTTC

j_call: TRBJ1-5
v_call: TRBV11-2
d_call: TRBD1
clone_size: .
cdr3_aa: CASSLEPGQDQPQHF
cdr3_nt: TGTGCCAGCAGCTTAGAACCGGGACAGGATCAGCCCCAGCATTTT

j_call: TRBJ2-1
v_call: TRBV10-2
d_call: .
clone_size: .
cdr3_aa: CASRHLLGSSYNEQFF
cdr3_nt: TGCGCCAGTAGACACCTACTAGGGAGCTCCTACAATGAGCAGTTCTTC

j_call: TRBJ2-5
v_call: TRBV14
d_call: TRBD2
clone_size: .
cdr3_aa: CASSQVPIRGSAGAETQYF
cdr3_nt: TGTGCCAGCAGCCAAGTTCCTATTCGGGGCTCGGCGGGAGCAGAGACCCAGTACTTC

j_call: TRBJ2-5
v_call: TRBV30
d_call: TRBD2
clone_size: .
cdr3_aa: CAWSKGWEGETQYF
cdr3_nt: TGTGCCTGGAGTAAGGGGTGGGAGGGAGAGACCCAGTACTTC

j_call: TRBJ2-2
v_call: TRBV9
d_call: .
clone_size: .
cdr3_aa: CASSVRLAGGPTGELFF
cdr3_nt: TGTGCCAGCAGCGTCAGACTAGCAGGGGGCCCCACCGGGGAGCTGTTTTTT

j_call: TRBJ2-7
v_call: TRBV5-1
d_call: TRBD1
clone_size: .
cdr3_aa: CASSLEGPPQGAHEQYF
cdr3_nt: TGCGCCAGCAGCTTGGAAGGCCCCCCGCAGGGGGCGCACGAGCAGTACTTC

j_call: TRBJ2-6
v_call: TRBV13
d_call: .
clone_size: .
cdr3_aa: CASSPRGWGSGANVLTF
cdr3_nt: TGTGCCAGCAGCCCCAGGGGTTGGGGCTCTGGGGCCAACGTCCTGACTTTC

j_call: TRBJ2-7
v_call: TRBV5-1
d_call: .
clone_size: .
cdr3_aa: CASSMTGTYEQYF
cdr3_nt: TGCGCCAGCAGCATGACAGGAACCTACGAGCAGTACTTC

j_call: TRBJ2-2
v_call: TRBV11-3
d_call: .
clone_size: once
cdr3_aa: CASTQGGSRVPGELFF
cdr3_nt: TGTGCCAGCACCCAGGGGGGATCCAGGGTCCCCGGGGAGCTGTTTTTT

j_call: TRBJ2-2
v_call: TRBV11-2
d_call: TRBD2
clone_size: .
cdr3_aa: CASSPASGNTGELFF
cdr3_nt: TGTGCCAGCAGCCCGGCTAGCGGAAACACCGGGGAGCTGTTTTTT